This T cell receptor beta chain comes out of a study of cytomegalovirus exposure and HLA in healthy donors. There are 13 residues in the CDR3. Germline V gene lookup returns CDR1 SGDLS and CDR2 YYNGEE. V shed 4 bases, J shed 5 bases, and the junction held 6 bases outside the gene matches. In the PCR, 60 Vbeta and 13 Jbeta primers were used. Some clones are missing from TCRdb's copy, which holds only in-frame ones; the method was immunoSEQ multiplex PCR. The data show roughly 200,000 clones, with more than 75% seen just once and about 3% held by the top ten. The source of this sequence is a man in his forties in good health and CMV-seropositive. Material: PBMCs. The chain employs TRBV9 and TRBJ2-7; TRBD2 agrees at 7 bases. DNA for the CDR3: TGTGCCAGCAGCCTCGGTCTAGCGGACGAGCAGTACTTC. Translation gives CASSLGLADEQYF.